This T cell receptor beta chain appears in the sequencing data of a study of blood T cell repertoires in COVID-19. Looking at the study overall: Sites in the United States, Italy and Spain provided acute and convalescent COVID-19 samples. From T cells, B-cell-depleted T cells, or PBMCs came the material, which was cDNA or gDNA.

Per the study methods: Counts of nucleated cells, estimated from reference gene primer amplification, were obtained. TCRdb's table, derived via immunoSEQ multiplex PCR, lists solely in-frame clones and lacks some. The V and J calls and clone size are taken from that table; D and trimming were inferred from the DNA. This sample has 250,000 to 300,000 clones; roughly nine tenths occur once, and the top ten carry about 12%. The table lists this clone with a count of one. The identical CDR3 is also encoded by other nucleotide sequences in the sample. Sequencing used peripheral blood. The TCR sequence derives from a woman in her thirties with COVID-19, enrolled during active disease.

The CDR3 sequence: CASSFGGASYEQYF. DNA of the CDR3: TGTGCCAGCAGCTTCGGAGGGGCCTCCTACGAGCAGTACTTC. V and J are TRBV7-9 and TRBJ2-7; possible D gene TRBD2, 6 bases. Trimming took 3 bases from V and 0 from J, leaving 9 bases between them. The CDR3 consists of 14 residues. The germline V gene encodes CDR1 SEHNR and CDR2 FQNEAQ (reference sequence).